The clone carrying this T cell receptor (beta chain) was seen a few times. The antigen remains undetermined. This sample is part of a study of cytomegalovirus exposure and HLA in healthy donors. 13 Jbeta primers and 60 Vbeta primers were used for the PCR. Measured with immunoSEQ multiplex PCR; TCRdb has only the in-frame clones, and not every one. The sample has fewer than 200,000 clones; over 80% are singletons. With 4 bases removed from V and 0 bases from J, the gap between germline ends came to 18 bases. CDR3 length: 17 amino acids. Germline CDR1 LGHNA, CDR2 YSLEER. Findings and limits, study-wide: In terms of immune exposure information, only CMV serostatus was available.

Sequenced sample: PBMCs. The chain has TRBV4-3 and TRBJ1-1; tentatively, D is TRBD1 (6 bases). The receptor's source is a human donor in good health. The CDR3 protein is CASSPRGIHFMNTEAFF. Here the CDR3 DNA reads TGCGCCAGCAGCCCCAGGGGAATCCATTTTATGAACACTGAAGCTTTCTTT.